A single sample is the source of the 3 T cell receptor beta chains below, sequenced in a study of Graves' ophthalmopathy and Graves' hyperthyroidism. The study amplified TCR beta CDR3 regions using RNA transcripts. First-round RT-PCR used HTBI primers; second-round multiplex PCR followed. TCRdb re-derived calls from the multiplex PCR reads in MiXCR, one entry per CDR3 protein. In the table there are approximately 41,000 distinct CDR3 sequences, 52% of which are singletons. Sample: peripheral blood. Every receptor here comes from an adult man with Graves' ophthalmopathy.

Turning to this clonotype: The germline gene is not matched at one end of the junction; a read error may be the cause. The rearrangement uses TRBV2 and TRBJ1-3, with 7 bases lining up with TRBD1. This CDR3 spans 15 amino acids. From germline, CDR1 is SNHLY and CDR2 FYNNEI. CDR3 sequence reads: CASSVGQAPGNTMYF. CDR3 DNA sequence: TGTGCCAGCAGTGTAGGACAGGCCCCTGGAAACACCATGTATTTT. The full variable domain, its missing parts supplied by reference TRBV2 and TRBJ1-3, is EPEVTQTPSHQVTQMGQEVILRCVPISNHLYFYWYRQILGQKVEFLVSFYNNEISEKSEIFDDQFSVERPDGSNFTLKIRSTKLEDSAMYFCASSVGQAPGNTMYFGEGSWLTVV.

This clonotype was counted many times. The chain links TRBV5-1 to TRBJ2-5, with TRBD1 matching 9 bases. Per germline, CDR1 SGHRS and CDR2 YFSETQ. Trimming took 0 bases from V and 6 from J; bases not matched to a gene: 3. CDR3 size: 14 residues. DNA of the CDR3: TGCGCCAGCAGCTTGGAAACAGGGGGCAAGACCCAGTACTTC. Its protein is CASSLETGGKTQYF.

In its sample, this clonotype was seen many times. Written as DNA, the CDR3 is TGTGCCAGTAGGCCCCTGGGACCAAAGAGCAATCAGCCCCAGCATTTT. As protein: CASRPLGPKSNQPQHF. The genes are TRBV19 and TRBJ1-5; D is possibly TRBD1 (5 bases). Germline CDR1 is LNHDA and CDR2 is SQIVND (reference sequence). CDR3 length equals 16 residues. V shed 6 bases and J shed 1 base, with 16 bases lying between them.